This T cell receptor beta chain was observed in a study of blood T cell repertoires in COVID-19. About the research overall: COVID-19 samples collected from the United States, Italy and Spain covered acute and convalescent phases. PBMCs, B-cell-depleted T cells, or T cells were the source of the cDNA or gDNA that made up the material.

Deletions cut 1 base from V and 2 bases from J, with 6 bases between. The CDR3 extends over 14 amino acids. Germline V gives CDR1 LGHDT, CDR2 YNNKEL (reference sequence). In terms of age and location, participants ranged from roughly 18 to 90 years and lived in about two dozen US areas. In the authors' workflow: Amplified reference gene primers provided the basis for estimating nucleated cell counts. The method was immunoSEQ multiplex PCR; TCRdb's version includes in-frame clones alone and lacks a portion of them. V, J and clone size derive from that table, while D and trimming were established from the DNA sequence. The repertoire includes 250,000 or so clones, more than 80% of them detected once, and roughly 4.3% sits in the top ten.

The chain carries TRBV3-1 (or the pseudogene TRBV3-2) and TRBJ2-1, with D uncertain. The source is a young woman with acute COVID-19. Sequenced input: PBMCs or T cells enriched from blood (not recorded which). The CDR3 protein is CASSQGSTYNEQFF. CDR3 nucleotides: TGTGCCAGCAGCCAAGGGAGTACCTACAATGAGCAGTTCTTC.